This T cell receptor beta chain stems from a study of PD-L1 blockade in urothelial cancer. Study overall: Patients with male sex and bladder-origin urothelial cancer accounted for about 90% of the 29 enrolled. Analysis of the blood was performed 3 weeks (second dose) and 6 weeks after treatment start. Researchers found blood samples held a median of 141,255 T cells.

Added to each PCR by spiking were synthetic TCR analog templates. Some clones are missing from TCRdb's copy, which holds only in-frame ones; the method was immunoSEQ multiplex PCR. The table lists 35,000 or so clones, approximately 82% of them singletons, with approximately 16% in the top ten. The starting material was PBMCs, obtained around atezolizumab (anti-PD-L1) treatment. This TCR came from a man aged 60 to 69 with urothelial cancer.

The CDR3 loop is CASSPLSGSGYEQYF. DNA of the CDR3: TGTGCCAGCAGCCCTCTTAGCGGGAGCGGGTACGAGCAGTACTTC. The genes are TRBV7-9 and TRBJ2-7; TRBD2 aligns across 9 bases. The V gene end was trimmed by 5 bases and the J gene end by 4 bases; junction bases not matched to a gene: 9. The CDR3 covers 15 residues. Germline loops: CDR1 SEHNR, CDR2 FQNEAQ (reference sequence).